These 28 T cell receptor beta chains originate from one sample sequenced in a study of blood T cell repertoires in COVID-19. Only in-frame clones appear in the TCRdb table, and some are missing; sequencing was by immunoSEQ multiplex PCR. This sample has over 120,000 clones, with roughly 90% found just once. The material sequenced was peripheral blood. All receptors come from a human donor in a cohort sampled during active COVID-19.

This chain links TRBV6-4 with TRBJ2-1; 7 bases fit TRBD1. Germline V gene sequence: CDR1 MRHNA, CDR2 SNTAGT. The CDR3 runs 15 residues. Germline trimming cut 2 bases from V and 6 bases from J; bases unmatched to any gene: 7. The chain's CDR3 is CASSDGRGGGNEQFF. The CDR3 DNA is TGTGCCAGCAGTGACGGGAGAGGGGGCGGCAATGAGCAGTTCTTC.

This clone was found once. The chain employs TRBV9 and TRBJ2-3; maybe TRBD1 (5 bases). V lost 0 bases, J lost 6 bases, and 11 bases lay in between. Looked up from germline, CDR1 is SGDLS and CDR2 is YYNGEE. CDR3 length equals 14 residues. The CDR3 DNA reads TGTGCCAGCAGCGTAGAAGGGGTAGATGATACGCAGTATTTT. This encodes CASSVEGVDDTQYF.

CDR3 residues: CASSFRRGGPDTQYF. Written as DNA, the CDR3 is TGTGCCAGCAGCTTTCGTCGAGGGGGCCCAGATACGCAGTATTTT. V usage is TRBV7-8 and J usage is TRBJ2-3, with 7 bases that match TRBD1. The J segment lost 4 bases and the V segment lost 3 bases, leaving 7 bases of the junction unmatched. Germline loops: CDR1 SGHVS, CDR2 FQNEAQ. CDR3 length equals 15 residues.

The chain employs TRBV7-9 and TRBJ1-2; 9 nucleotides line up with TRBD1. This CDR3 has 15 amino acids. Germline V gene data show CDR1 as SEHNR and CDR2 as FQNEAQ (reference sequence). The trim removed 5 bases at V and 5 bases at J, leaving 9 bases unmatched. The CDR3 spells CASSPRTGTGYGYTF. CDR3 nucleotide sequence: TGTGCCAGCAGCCCTAGAACCGGGACAGGGTATGGCTACACCTTC.

This clone occurred a few times. The CDR3 spells CASSLGHSGANVLTF. For the CDR3, the DNA is TGTGCCAGCAGCTTAGGTCACTCTGGGGCCAACGTCCTGACTTTC. The chain recombines TRBV7-9 with TRBJ2-6; D is ambiguous. The germline CDR1 and CDR2 sequences are SEHNR and FQNEAQ (reference sequence). The CDR3 sequence is 15 residues long. V lost 1 base to trimming and J lost 0 bases, with 4 bases between them.

The V gene is TRBV7-9, the J gene TRBJ1-5; D gene ambiguous. V was clipped by 3 bases and J by 6 bases, with 9 bases between them. The V gene's germline CDR1 is SEHNR and CDR2 FQNEAQ (reference sequence). CDR3 length: 13 residues. CDR3 in amino acids: CASSFSQLQPQHF. The CDR3, as DNA: TGTGCCAGCAGCTTCTCACAGCTTCAGCCCCAGCATTTT.

The chain uses TRBV5-1 and TRBJ1-6; D gene unclear. There are 15 residues in the CDR3. Germline-derived CDR1 and CDR2 are SGHRS and YFSETQ. Trimming took 4 bases from V and 10 from J, leaving 18 bases between them. CDR3 loop: CASSTEDPRGSPLHF. CDR3 coding DNA: TGCGCCAGCAGCACGGAGGACCCTCGAGGATCACCCCTCCACTTT.

The chain is built from TRBV7-3 and TRBJ2-2, with D unresolved. This CDR3 is 13 amino acids long. Germline assignment: CDR1 SGHTA and CDR2 FQGTGA. Trimming removed 1 base from V and 5 bases from J, with 5 bases in between. The CDR3 region has the DNA TGTGCCAGCAGCTTAAGTCGTACCGGGGAGCTGTTTTTT. Translating it yields CASSLSRTGELFF.

Only one count was recorded for this clone. The chain employs TRBV6-2 or TRBV6-3 and TRBJ2-5; the match to TRBD1 covers 7 bases. Germline CDR1 reads MNHEY; CDR2 reads SVGEGT. The junction had 10 bases not matched to a gene; V was cut back by 6 bases and J by 6 bases. The CDR3 is 14 residues long. CDR3 bases: TGTGCCAGCAGCCGACATACAGGGGCGAAGACCCAGTACTTC. Its protein is CASSRHTGAKTQYF.

V is TRBV11-2 and J is TRBJ2-1; 7 nucleotides line up with TRBD1. This CDR3 contains 13 residues. V shed 2 bases, J shed 9 bases, and the junction held 4 bases outside the gene matches. The V gene's germline CDR1 is SGHAT and CDR2 FQNNGV. The CDR3 DNA reads as TGTGCCAGCAGCTTAATCCGACAGGGTGAGCAGTTCTTC. Its translation is CASSLIRQGEQFF.

This clone has a handful of counts. The genes are TRBV6-1 and TRBJ2-5, with 12 bases lining up with TRBD1. Trimming removed 1 base from V and 4 bases from J; junction bases left unmatched: 7. CDR1 and CDR2 (germline): MNHNS, SASEGT. This CDR3 comprises 17 residues. This CDR3 reads CASSEGLGQGAGETQYF. The CDR3 nucleotides are TGTGCCAGCAGTGAAGGCCTGGGACAGGGGGCCGGAGAGACCCAGTACTTC.

This sequence joins TRBV5-1 and TRBJ2-1; 12 bases match TRBD2. In germline, CDR1 is SGHRS, CDR2 YFSETQ. The CDR3 totals 16 residues. V shed 0 bases, J shed 4 bases, and the junction held 2 bases outside the gene matches. The CDR3 nucleotides read TGCGCCAGCAGCTTGGGGACTAGCGGGGTTTACAATGAGCAGTTCTTC. It specifies CASSLGTSGVYNEQFF.

The rearrangement links TRBV9 to TRBJ1-1, with D perhaps TRBD1 (5 bases). V was cut by 4 bases and J by 0 bases, with 19 bases left in between. Germline lookup yields CDR1 SGDLS and CDR2 YYNGEE. The CDR3 runs 17 residues. The CDR3 DNA reads TGTGCCAGCAGCCCTTTGAGGGGCGGGGGGATGAACACTGAAGCTTTCTTT. It encodes CASSPLRGGGMNTEAFF.

Ten or more counts support this clone. V usage is TRBV7-8 and J usage is TRBJ2-7; the match to TRBD1 covers 9 bases. The CDR3 runs 15 residues. With V trimmed by 1 base and J by 5 bases, 6 bases remained unmatched. The germline CDR1 and CDR2 sequences are SGHVS and FQNEAQ. The CDR3 nucleotides are TGTGCCAGCAGCTTAGGGACAGGGGAATCCAACGAGCAGTACTTC. Its translation: CASSLGTGESNEQYF.

The sample holds a few counts of this clone. For the CDR3, the DNA is TGTGCCAGCAGTACGTACGGGGGATCCCAGCATTTT. Residues: CASSTYGGSQHF. V usage is TRBV6-6 and J usage is TRBJ1-5; a possible D gene is TRBD1 (5 bases). The CDR3 covers 12 residues. Germline assignment: CDR1 MNHNY and CDR2 SVGAGI (reference sequence). V was clipped by 5 bases and J by 11 bases, with 13 bases between them.

The V and J genes are TRBV7-2 and TRBJ2-5; maybe TRBD1 (6 bases). V was cut by 5 bases and J by 5 bases, with 15 bases left in between. The CDR3 extends over 14 amino acids. Germline V lookup: CDR1 SGHTA, CDR2 FQGNSA. The CDR3 loop is CASSPNRVGETQYF. Written as DNA, the CDR3 is TGTGCCAGCAGCCCGAACAGGGTCGGGGAGACCCAGTACTTC.

V is TRBV4-3 and J is TRBJ2-7, with D tentatively TRBD1 (5 bases). CDR1 LGHNA and CDR2 YSLEER come from the germline V gene. V gave up 0 bases and J gave up 9 bases, with 9 bases separating them. The CDR3 is 12 residues long. The CDR3, as DNA: TGCGCCAGCAGCCAAGATGGGGCCCGGCAGTACTTC. Its translation: CASSQDGARQYF.

The gene calls are TRBV21-1 and TRBJ2-3; no check of the table's D call, TRBD2, against the DNA was made. TRBV21-1 is a recognized pseudogene. CDR3 length equals 15 residues. This chain's CDR3 is CASTGVSGTTDTQYF. The CDR3 nucleotides are TGTGCCAGCACCGGCGTGTCGGGGACTACAGATACGCAGTATTTT.

The CDR3 sequence is CASSYGGTGIWGELFF. The CDR3 DNA follows: TGTGCCAGCAGTTACGGAGGGACAGGGATCTGGGGGGAGCTGTTTTTT. This chain uses TRBV6-2 or TRBV6-3 with TRBJ2-2; TRBD1 matches at 9 bases. V dropped 2 bases and J dropped 8; count of bases not matched to a gene: 9. Germline V gene lookup returns CDR1 MNHEY and CDR2 SVGEGT. CDR3 size: 16 residues.

The chain has TRBV6-5 and TRBJ1-2, with unresolved D. CDR3 length equals 13 residues. Germline V gene data show CDR1 as MNHEY and CDR2 as SVGAGI. Deletions cut 5 bases from V and 5 bases from J, with 12 bases between. CDR3 sequence: CASSPREPYGYTF. The CDR3 DNA reads as TGTGCCAGCAGTCCGCGGGAACCGTATGGCTACACCTTC.

V gene TRBV29-1 combines with J gene TRBJ2-3, with D possibly being TRBD1 (6 bases). The ends were cut back, 6 bases at V and 2 bases at J, with 15 bases in the middle. The CDR3 is 14 amino acids. Germline V lookup: CDR1 SQVTM, CDR2 ANQGSEA. The CDR3 is CSVDTGRATDTQYF. The DNA for the CDR3 is TGCAGCGTGGATACAGGGCGGGCCACAGATACGCAGTATTTT.

The rearrangement links TRBV20-1 to TRBJ2-5, with a possible D match to TRBD1 (5 bases). Trimming stripped 3 bases from V and 5 bases from J, with 16 bases between. The CDR3 is 14 amino acids. The germline V gene encodes CDR1 DFQATT and CDR2 SNEGSKA (reference sequence). CDR3 nucleotide sequence: TGCAGTGCTAGTAAAGAAGGGGTAGGGGAGACCCAGTACTTC. This codes for CSASKEGVGETQYF.

The V gene is TRBV6-5, the J gene TRBJ2-7; 7 nucleotides match TRBD1. Per germline, CDR1 MNHEY and CDR2 SVGAGI. This CDR3 has 13 residues. Trimming at V came to 7 bases and at J to 0 bases, leaving 3 bases not matched to a gene. In DNA, the CDR3 is TGTGCCAGCACCCGGACAGGCTCCTACGAGCAGTACTTC. This translates into CASTRTGSYEQYF.

The chain couples TRBV9 to TRBJ2-7, with 8 positions matching TRBD2. The CDR3 has 15 residues. V lost 1 base to trimming and J lost 6 bases; unmatched junction nucleotides: 9. Germline CDR1 SGDLS, CDR2 YYNGEE. Here the CDR3 DNA reads TGTGCCAGCAGCGTACAGAGCGGGGGTACCGTCGAGCAGTACTTC. It codes for CASSVQSGGTVEQYF.

The chain uses TRBV5-1 and TRBJ2-5, with 9 bases matching TRBD1. Per the germline V gene, CDR1 is SGHRS and CDR2 is YFSETQ. This CDR3 contains 16 residues. Trimming removed 4 bases from V and 4 bases from J; junction bases left unmatched: 11. CDR3 bases: TGCGCCAGCAGCCCTGTAGCTGGACAGGGGTCAGAGACCCAGTACTTC. This translates into CASSPVAGQGSETQYF. Together with reference TRBV5-1 and TRBJ2-5, the CDR3 gives the full variable domain: KAGVTQTPRYLIKTRGQQVTLSCSPISGHRSVSWYQQTPGQGLQFLFEYFSETQRNKGNFPGRFSGRQFSNSRSEMNVSTLELGDSALYLCASSPVAGQGSETQYFGPGTRLLVL.

The chain joins TRBV5-1 to TRBJ2-3; TRBD1 aligns across 10 bases. J was trimmed by 5 bases and V by 2 bases; bases with no gene match: 5. The CDR3 runs to 15 residues. Per germline, CDR1 SGHRS and CDR2 YFSETQ. This chain's CDR3 is CASSFDRGQGDTQYF. CDR3 sequence (DNA): TGCGCCAGCAGCTTTGACAGGGGGCAAGGAGATACGCAGTATTTT.

The chain couples TRBV12-5 to TRBJ1-6; 7 bases are shared with TRBD1. V dropped 2 bases and J dropped 7; count of bases not matched to a gene: 11. The CDR3 runs to 17 residues. Looked up from germline, CDR1 is LGHNT and CDR2 is FRNRAP. The CDR3: CASGLTYRGTANSPLHF. The CDR3 DNA reads TGTGCTAGTGGTTTGACATACCGGGGGACAGCAAATTCACCCCTCCACTTT. The complete variable domain, with remaining parts taken from reference TRBV12-5 and TRBJ1-6, reads DARVTQTPRHKVTEMGQEVTMRCQPILGHNTVFWYRQTMMQGLELLAYFRNRAPLDDSGMPKDRFSAEMPDATLATLKIQPSEPRDSAVYFCASGLTYRGTANSPLHFGNGTRLTVT.

This clone was seen just once. The chain recombines TRBV5-6 with TRBJ2-3; no clear D gene. Germline V gene lookup returns CDR1 SGHDT and CDR2 YYEEEE. Trimming pared 6 bases from V and 2 bases from J, leaving 19 bases between. This CDR3 is 16 amino acids long. CDR3 loop: CASTLGSRFDTDTQYF. As DNA, the CDR3 is TGTGCCAGCACCCTAGGTTCCCGTTTCGACACAGATACGCAGTATTTT.